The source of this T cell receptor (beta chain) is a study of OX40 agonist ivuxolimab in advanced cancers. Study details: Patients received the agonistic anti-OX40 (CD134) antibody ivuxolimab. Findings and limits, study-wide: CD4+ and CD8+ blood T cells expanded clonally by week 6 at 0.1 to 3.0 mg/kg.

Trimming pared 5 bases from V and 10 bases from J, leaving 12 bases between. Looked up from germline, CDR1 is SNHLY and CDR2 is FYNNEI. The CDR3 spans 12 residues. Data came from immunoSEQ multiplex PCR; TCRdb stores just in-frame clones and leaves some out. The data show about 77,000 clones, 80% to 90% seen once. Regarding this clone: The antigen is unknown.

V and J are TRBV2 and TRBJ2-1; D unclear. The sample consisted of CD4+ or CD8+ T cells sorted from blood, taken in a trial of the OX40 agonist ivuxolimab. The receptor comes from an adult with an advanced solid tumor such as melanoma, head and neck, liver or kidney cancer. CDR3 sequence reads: CASSPVGSEQFF. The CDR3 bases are TGTGCCAGCAGTCCGGTGGGTAGCGAGCAGTTCTTC.